Each of the 2 T cell receptor beta chains below was sequenced from the same sample in a study of sequential checkpoint blockade in melanoma (dated by TCRdb to between 2018 and 2021). This sample's treatment or condition label indicates: randomized to nivolumab then ipilimumab (arm A) or the reverse (arm B). Receptor amplification or capture employed the immunoSEQ multiplex PCR assay. TCRdb took this table from immuneACCESS and kept in-frame rearrangements with V and J called. Such tables lack part of the clones; where checked against another copy, unresolved V genes explain under half of the gap, and the rest is unexplained. The sample includes about 1,400 clones, with about 24% observed a single time. The ten largest clones take up roughly 10% of the sample. The sample here was tumor tissue (inferred from file names), taken from a patient given nivolumab and ipilimumab in sequence. The receptors here all came from a human donor with melanoma.

Note on this clone: One end of the junction fails to match germline, which may point to a read error. This chain links TRBV30 with TRBJ1-1; D remains unclear. This CDR3 spans 11 amino acids. The germline V gene encodes CDR1 GTSNPN and CDR2 SVGIG (reference sequence). CDR3 protein: CAWGVNTEAFF. The DNA of the CDR3 is TGTGCCTGGGGTGTGAACACTGAAGCTTTCTTT.

This rearrangement joins TRBV23-1 to TRBJ2-3; possible D gene TRBD2, 6 bases. TRBV23-1 is recorded as an ORF, its role being uncertain. The germline V and J ends were trimmed by 6 bases and 2 bases, with 24 bases remaining between them. The CDR3 has 18 residues. The CDR3 here is CASSQDQASETFTDTQYF. In DNA form, the CDR3 reads TGCGCCAGCAGCCAAGATCAGGCTAGCGAAACTTTCACAGATACGCAGTATTTT.